Included here is one T cell receptor (beta chain) sequence, with context. This clone was detected only a few times. This receptor's antigen is unknown. No base quality values were provided; no much bigger clone lies one nucleotide off. The sample belongs to a study of blood T cell repertoires in COVID-19 (dated by TCRdb to about 2020). Context from the whole study: Samples from collaborators originated in the United States, Italy and Spain and spanned both the acute and convalescent phases of COVID-19. Where available, HLA class I and class II types were taken from metadata supplied by the sample provider and were not determined by assay-based typing. Subjects who had been exposed to COVID-19, were actively infected with it, or had recovered from it provided the deeply sampled blood TCRbeta repertoires that made up the dataset. The material from the prospective study consisted of cDNA or gDNA derived from T cells, B-cell-depleted T cells, or PBMCs. The samples were drawn from two sources: the first 160 participants of the ongoing ImmuneRACE study, and some 1,300 subjects contributed by 6 global collaborators. The repertoires were released in a freely available public database intended as a resource for research on the immune response to SARS-CoV-2. Nearly every sample came with metadata listing a de-identified subject ID, COVID-19 status, age in years and sex. What the research found in general, with its limitations: The quantity of clinical and demographic metadata differed by source and by participant and was supplied without curation.

TCRbeta CDR3 regions were amplified from genomic DNA by means of the immunoSEQ Assay, a bias-controlled multiplex PCR. Turning to the authors' computational methods: The number of nucleated cells in each sample was estimated from the amplification of reference gene primers within the assay. To quantify the absolute abundance of each unique TCRbeta CDR3 rearrangement, sequence reads were collapsed and filtered. For each sample, productive Simpson clonality was calculated as the square root of Simpson's diversity index over productive rearrangements. TCRdb took this table from immuneACCESS and kept in-frame rearrangements with V and J called. Such tables lack part of the clones; where checked against another copy, unresolved V genes explain under half of the gap, and the rest is unexplained. V, J and clone size were drawn from that table, and D and trimming were deduced from the DNA. Recorded for this sample are a few hundred thousand clones; around nine tenths of them occurred a single time. Clones ranked in the top ten supply about 7% of the sample.

One collaborating source in Seattle enrolled patients during active infection and followed them longitudinally through the course of disease. Each collaborating institution followed its own protocols to collect whole blood in K2EDTA tubes. For TCRbeta analysis, collaborators shipped samples as frozen whole blood, isolated PBMCs, or DNA extracted from either of those sample types. The sequenced sample consisted of peripheral blood. The receptor's source is a woman aged 55-70 years with COVID-19, enrolled during active disease.

The sequence in DNA is TGCGCCAGCCGGGGTACGACTAATTCACCCCTCCACTTT. Its protein is CASRGTTNSPLHF. The chain employs TRBV5-1 and TRBJ1-6; the D gene remains uncertain. A distance of 11 bases separates the germline ends of V and J, which lose 7 bases and 6 bases respectively. The CDR3 covers 13 residues, taking in both the cysteine and the phenylalanine. The kept DNA is CDR3 alone, 39 bases in frame from the first base. As encoded in the germline V gene, CDR1 is SGHRS while CDR2 is YFSETQ.